This T cell receptor (beta chain) comes out of a study of T cells in localized non-small cell lung cancer. V was pared by 5 bases and J by 0 bases, with 12 bases between. This CDR3 spans 15 amino acids. Germline V gene sequence: CDR1 SGHAT, CDR2 FQNNGV. The data were produced by immunoSEQ multiplex PCR, yet TCRdb's version contains in-frame clones alone and is incomplete. Seen here are 20,000 to 25,000 clones, under 90% observed once, and the top ten hold 15%. This specimen consisted of PBMCs, obtained before any cancer treatment. J is TRBJ2-3 and V is TRBV11-2; D might be TRBD1 (6 bases). The TCR sequence derives from a woman aged 35 to 70 with stage II squamous cell lung carcinoma. The DNA for the CDR3 is TGTGCCAGCAGCCCCCACGGACAGAGCACAGATACGCAGTATTTT. Translating gives CASSPHGQSTDTQYF.